The present TCR beta chain was sequenced within a study of T cell responses to AZD1222 COVID-19 vaccine. Findings and caveats of the study: The donor cohort was predominantly white British with a female majority, and clonal diversity may have been underestimated. Repertoires were collected only later (after the peak T cell response had occurred).

This CDR3 comprises 15 residues. The germline V and J ends were trimmed by 1 base and 0 bases, with 10 bases remaining between them. Germline CDR1 and CDR2: SGHTA and FQGNSA. Remarks on this clone: Its matching antigen is unknown.

Produced via immunoSEQ multiplex PCR; TCRdb's table is partial and in-frame only. The sample includes 150,000 or so clones, around 90% of them seen just once. This sequence was found in an adult in good health. Material: peripheral blood, obtained on day 0 of AZD1222 vaccination. The V gene is TRBV7-2, the J gene TRBJ2-7, with unresolved D. This CDR3 reads CASSLEGASSYEQYF. DNA for the CDR3: TGTGCCAGCAGCTTAGAGGGCGCGAGCTCCTACGAGCAGTACTTC.